The 30 T cell receptor beta chains listed next were all sequenced from one sample in a study of T-cell memory formation after mild COVID-19 (dated by TCRdb to 2020 to 2023). The receptor library was made with 5' RACE. Sequencing took place on an Illumina NovaSeq 6000. TCRdb reprocessing: public reads trimmed at Q25 with fastp, clones called with MiXCR, in-frame beta chains kept. Each entry merges the rows of one CDR3 protein and shows their most common DNA and genes. The sample records 540,000 or so distinct CDR3 sequences, around 21% of which are singletons. The top ten clones comprise around 12% of the sample. The sequencing sample was made of PBMCs or a T cell subset sorted from them (not recorded which). The origin of the receptors is an adult woman who had mild COVID-19 (a few samples of this study predate the infection). The sample titles of this study are shuffled in the database, so cell type and time point are left out; the donor was told from shared clones.

V is TRBV18 and J is TRBJ2-1, with TRBD2 matching 9 bases. V lost 5 bases and J lost 6; bases outside the gene matches: 8. Looked up from germline, CDR1 is KGHSH and CDR2 is LQKENI. CDR3 length: 15 residues. The CDR3 nucleotides are TGTGCCAGCTCAAGGGTTAGCGGGAGTTTCAATGAGCAGTTCTTC. Its translation: CASSRVSGSFNEQFF.

This clonotype came up many times. The chain employs TRBV5-1 and TRBJ1-1, with D unclear. The germline V gene has CDR1 SGHRS and CDR2 YFSETQ. V lost 4 bases to trimming and J lost 3 bases, with 7 bases between them. The CDR3 has 12 amino acids. The CDR3 loop is CASSATHTEAFF. The CDR3 DNA reads TGCGCCAGCAGCGCCACCCACACTGAAGCTTTCTTT.

The chain carries TRBV12-3 or TRBV12-4 and TRBJ1-1; TRBD1 aligns across 7 bases. CDR3 length equals 15 residues. V shed 5 bases, J shed 4 bases, and the junction held 10 bases outside the gene matches. Written as DNA, the CDR3 is TGTGCCAGCAGTCGCGCTACAGGGGTTAGCACTGAAGCTTTCTTT. This sequence encodes CASSRATGVSTEAFF.

The chain carries TRBV19 and TRBJ1-5; the D gene is possibly TRBD1 (5 bases). The ends were cut back, 3 bases at V and 8 bases at J, with 14 bases in the middle. This CDR3 spans 14 amino acids. Germline V lookup: CDR1 LNHDA, CDR2 SQIVND (reference sequence). CDR3 sequence: CASSISGGGEPQHF. CDR3 bases: TGTGCCAGTAGTATCTCCGGTGGGGGTGAGCCCCAGCATTTT.

The sample holds a few counts of this clonotype. A read error is possible here, since a much larger clone lies one base away. V gene TRBV9 combines with J gene TRBJ2-6; D gene uncertain. CDR1 is SGDLS and CDR2 is YYNGEE in the germline V gene. This CDR3 comprises 13 residues. Trimming took off 1 base at V and 4 bases at J, with 3 bases between the two ends. CDR3: CASSVPGANVLTF. The CDR3 region has the DNA TGTGCCAGCAGCGTACCCGGGGCCAACGTCCTGACTTTC.

This chain connects TRBV4-1 to TRBJ1-2; D call uncertain. Germline-derived CDR1 and CDR2 are MGHRA and YSYEKL. V was shortened by 4 bases and J by 8 bases, with 14 bases between the two germline ends. The CDR3 length is 13 residues. In DNA form, the CDR3 reads TGCGCCAGCAGCCTGACATCTCTAGGAGGCTACACCTTC. Its translation: CASSLTSLGGYTF.

This clonotype was counted only a few times. This chain joins TRBV11-2 and TRBJ1-1; D ambiguous. There are 11 residues in the CDR3. V dropped 5 bases and J dropped 8 bases, with 9 bases sitting between them. Looked up from germline, CDR1 is SGHAT and CDR2 is FQNNGV. CDR3 bases: TGTGCCAGCAGCAGCGAAATCGAAGCTTTCTTT. Protein product: CASSSEIEAFF.

V gene TRBV12-3 or TRBV12-4 combines with J gene TRBJ2-1; D is perhaps TRBD2 (6 bases). The length of the CDR3 is 13 residues. The V and J ends lost 3 bases and 7 bases respectively, with 10 bases between them. The CDR3, as DNA: TGTGCCAGCAGTTTTTTTGGGGGGAATGAGCAGTTCTTC. Encoded protein: CASSFFGGNEQFF.

The V and J genes are TRBV7-2 and TRBJ1-2, with 10 bases matching TRBD1. V shed 3 bases, J shed 4 bases, and the junction held 8 bases outside the gene matches. CDR3 length: 16 residues. Germline V gene lookup returns CDR1 SGHTA and CDR2 FQGNSA. The CDR3, as DNA: TGTGCCAGCAGCTTGATGGGACAGGGGCTAGCCTATGGCTACACCTTC. It translates to CASSLMGQGLAYGYTF.

The V call is TRBV13, the J call TRBJ2-3, with TRBD2 matching 13 bases. Germline values: CDR1 PRHDT, CDR2 FYEKMQ (reference sequence). The CDR3 extends over 16 amino acids. V lost 4 bases, J lost 14 bases, and 15 bases stayed unmatched. CDR3 sequence: CASSSPILAGGYSWYF. In DNA form, the CDR3 reads TGTGCCAGCAGCTCGCCCATACTAGCGGGGGGGTATTCGTGGTATTTT.

This clonotype has only a few counts. Written as DNA, the CDR3 is TGTGCCAGCAGTTATTCGCCAACAGATACGCAGTATTTT. This encodes CASSYSPTDTQYF. This chain connects TRBV6-5 to TRBJ2-3; D gene unclear. Deletions cut 3 bases from V and 3 bases from J, with 7 bases between. CDR1 and CDR2 from the germline V gene are MNHEY and SVGAGI. The CDR3 has 13 residues.

The chain links TRBV29-1 to TRBJ1-3; no clear D. CDR1 is SQVTM and CDR2 is ANQGSEA in the germline V gene. The CDR3 length is 13 residues. V dropped 5 bases and J dropped 0 bases, with 8 bases sitting between them. This CDR3 is CSVFTNSGNTIYF. The CDR3 nucleotides read TGCAGCGTTTTCACTAACTCTGGAAACACCATATATTTT.

This clonotype was seen only a few times. V and J are TRBV28 and TRBJ2-2; D not certain. With 6 bases removed from V and 1 base from J, the gap between germline ends came to 15 bases. This CDR3 contains 16 residues. Per the germline V gene, CDR1 is MDHEN and CDR2 is SYDVKM. CDR3 nucleotides: TGTGCCAGCAGCCCCCGCGAGGATTTGAACACCGGGGAGCTGTTTTTT. This encodes CASSPREDLNTGELFF.

This chain joins TRBV9 and TRBJ1-1; unclear D gene. The CDR3 totals 13 residues. Germline values: CDR1 SGDLS, CDR2 YYNGEE. The V gene lost 2 bases and the J gene lost 0 bases, with 5 bases spanning the gap. The CDR3 sequence: CASSVNLNTEAFF. CDR3 DNA sequence: TGTGCCAGCAGCGTTAACCTGAACACTGAAGCTTTCTTT.

Only a few counts were recorded for this clonotype. This chain connects TRBV5-1 to TRBJ1-2; unclear D gene. The CDR3 loop spans 14 amino acids. Deletions cut 0 bases from V and 4 bases from J, with 10 bases between. From germline, CDR1 is SGHRS and CDR2 YFSETQ. CDR3 DNA sequence: TGCGCCAGCAGCTTGGGGGAGAGTTCCTATGGCTACACCTTC. Its protein product is CASSLGESSYGYTF.

The V gene is TRBV20-1, the J gene TRBJ2-7; tentatively, D is TRBD1 (6 bases). In germline, CDR1 is DFQATT, CDR2 SNEGSKA (reference sequence). Trimming took off 0 bases at V and 7 bases at J, with 16 bases between the two ends. The length of the CDR3 is 14 residues. CDR3 sequence reads: CSARDRDTYVEQYF. CDR3 in DNA: TGCAGTGCTAGAGACCGGGACACCTACGTAGAGCAGTACTTC.

Only a few counts were recorded for this clonotype. The chain joins TRBV12-3 or TRBV12-4 to TRBJ2-2; 7 positions match TRBD2. V shed 8 bases and J 0 bases; nucleotides not matched to a gene: 9. This CDR3 is built from 16 residues. CDR3 region: CASSTGDYSNTGELFF. The CDR3, as DNA: TGTGCCAGCTCCACGGGGGACTATTCGAACACCGGGGAGCTGTTTTTT.

This clonotype occurred a few times. The genes are TRBV7-2 and TRBJ2-3; 12 nucleotides match TRBD2. J gave up 0 bases and V 4 bases, and 14 bases lay outside the gene matches. Germline V gene data show CDR1 as SGHTA and CDR2 as FQGNSA. The CDR3 contains 20 residues. The chain's CDR3 is CASSSRPTSGSQISTDTQYF. The CDR3 DNA sequence: TGTGCCAGCAGCTCCCGACCGACTAGCGGGAGTCAGATCAGCACAGATACGCAGTATTTT. Using reference TRBV7-2 and TRBJ2-3 for the parts outside the CDR3, the full variable domain is GAGVSQSPSNKVTEKGKDVELRCDPISGHTALYWYRQSLGQGLEFLIYFQGNSAPDKSGLPSDRFSAERTGGSVSTLTIQRTQQEDSAVYLCASSSRPTSGSQISTDTQYFGPGTRLTVL.

V and J are TRBV10-3 and TRBJ2-3, with D hard to call. V lost 8 bases and J 1 base, leaving 16 bases between the germline ends. Germline assignment: CDR1 ENHRY and CDR2 SYGVKD. This CDR3 has 15 amino acids. The CDR3 reads CAIRDGVGGTDTQYF. CDR3 bases: TGTGCCATCCGAGATGGGGTTGGGGGCACAGATACGCAGTATTTT.

This clonotype has just a few counts. This chain joins TRBV12-3 or TRBV12-4 and TRBJ2-5, with 7 nucleotides matching TRBD2. The CDR3 has 15 amino acids. The ends lost 8 bases at V and 1 base at J; junction bases unmatched: 10. Here the CDR3 reads CASGAQRGFQETQYF. CDR3 nucleotide sequence: TGTGCCAGCGGTGCCCAGCGGGGATTCCAAGAGACCCAGTACTTC.

This clonotype was found a few times. The chain joins TRBV7-2 to TRBJ2-1; D is unresolved. Germline-derived CDR1 and CDR2 are SGHTA and FQGNSA. V lost 4 bases and J lost 0, with 16 bases in between. The CDR3 runs to 17 residues. The CDR3 region has the DNA TGTGCCAGCAGCTCGGACCTGATTCTACCCTCCTACAATGAGCAGTTCTTC. Residues: CASSSDLILPSYNEQFF.

The chain is built from TRBV4-1 and TRBJ1-2, with 9 bases that match TRBD1. Unmatched junction bases numbered 8, after V lost 0 bases and J lost 6 bases. CDR1 and CDR2 (germline): MGHRA, YSYEKL. CDR3 length: 16 amino acids. The CDR3 coding sequence is TGCGCCAGCAGCCAAGATTTTGCGGACAGGGGTGATGGCTACACCTTC. Its protein is CASSQDFADRGDGYTF.

This rearrangement joins TRBV11-2 to TRBJ2-5, with TRBD2 as a possible D gene (5 bases). CDR1 and CDR2 from the germline V gene are SGHAT and FQNNGV. V was cut by 5 bases and J by 5 bases, with 18 bases left in between. The CDR3 contains 15 residues. The CDR3 bases are TGTGCCAGCAGCCAAAGGACTTCTGGATGGGAGACCCAGTACTTC. It translates to CASSQRTSGWETQYF.

CDR3 nucleotides: TGTGCCAGCAGCGGGGACTTCTATGGCTACACCTTC. It is translated as CASSGDFYGYTF. The chain uses TRBV11-2 and TRBJ1-2; tentative D call: TRBD1 (5 bases). Trimming cost V 5 bases and J 4 bases, with 8 bases left between them. There are 12 residues in the CDR3. Germline CDR1 and CDR2: SGHAT and FQNNGV.

This clonotype turned up a few times. The V call is TRBV6-2 or TRBV6-3, the J call TRBJ1-1, with a possible D match to TRBD1 (6 bases). The CDR3 spans 14 residues. V was pared by 2 bases and J by 1 base, with 8 bases between. The germline V gene has CDR1 MNHEY and CDR2 SVGEGT. The CDR3 nucleotides are TGTGCCAGCAGTTACGGGACACAGAACACTGAAGCTTTCTTT. Amino acids: CASSYGTQNTEAFF.

V and J are TRBV18 and TRBJ1-5; a possible D gene is TRBD1 (6 bases). CDR3 length: 15 amino acids. Germline loops: CDR1 KGHSH, CDR2 LQKENI. The germline V and J ends were trimmed by 4 bases and 0 bases, with 10 bases remaining between them. CDR3 residues: CASSQGHGSNQPQHF. CDR3 in DNA: TGTGCCAGCTCACAGGGACACGGTAGCAATCAGCCCCAGCATTTT.

The chain joins TRBV13 to TRBJ2-1; perhaps TRBD2 as D (6 bases). CDR3 length: 16 residues. V was trimmed by 5 bases and J by 5 bases, leaving 19 bases between them. The germline V gene has CDR1 PRHDT and CDR2 FYEKMQ (reference sequence). The CDR3 DNA is TGTGCCAGCAGCGCTAGATTCGGGAGTCCCCACAATGAGCAGTTCTTC. This gives the protein CASSARFGSPHNEQFF.

The sample holds a few counts of this clonotype. The gene calls are TRBV5-1 and TRBJ2-3; D remains ambiguous. Germline V gene lookup returns CDR1 SGHRS and CDR2 YFSETQ. The CDR3 covers 16 residues. V lost 0 bases and J lost 0, with 11 bases in between. The CDR3 here is CASSLAGTPSTDTQYF. DNA for the CDR3: TGCGCCAGCAGCTTGGCCGGTACACCTAGCACAGATACGCAGTATTTT.

This chain links TRBV13 with TRBJ2-3; TRBD1 matches 8 bases. The V gene's germline CDR1 is PRHDT and CDR2 FYEKMQ (reference sequence). V shed 6 bases, J shed 2 bases, and the junction held 13 bases outside the gene matches. This CDR3 is 17 amino acids long. Here the CDR3 reads CASRRLFRDRSTDTQYF. CDR3 nucleotides: TGTGCCAGCAGGCGATTGTTCCGGGACAGGTCCACAGATACGCAGTATTTT.

The chain employs TRBV4-2 and TRBJ2-7; the match to TRBD2 covers 10 bases. The CDR3 has 16 residues. V shed 3 bases and J 0 bases; nucleotides not matched to a gene: 5. Germline V lookup: CDR1 LGHNA, CDR2 YNFKEQ. CDR3 sequence reads: CASSHTSGTTSYEQYF. CDR3 bases: TGTGCCAGCAGCCATACTAGCGGGACGACCTCCTACGAGCAGTACTTC.